The 6 T cell receptor beta chains presented below share a single source sample, sequenced in a study of T cells in Graves' hyperthyroidism and ophthalmopathy. The TCR beta CDR3 regions underwent amplification using RNA transcripts as the source. During a first-round RT-PCR of the TCR CDR3, the HTBI primer set was used. From the multiplex PCR reads, TCRdb called clonotypes with MiXCR, one entry per CDR3 protein. The sample carries fewer than 700,000 distinct CDR3 sequences, roughly a sixth recorded once. Specimen: blood. The receptors stem from a young woman with Graves' ophthalmopathy.

As to this clonotype: A junction end diverges from the germline sequence, so it may reflect a read error. This sequence joins TRBV14 and TRBJ1-1; weak D call: TRBD1 (6 bases). Germline CDR1 is SGHDN and CDR2 is FVKESK. The CDR3 has 16 amino acids. Here the CDR3 DNA reads TGTGCCAGCAGCCAAGACCACTTTCCCGGACAGCTCCTAGTAATCTTT. Amino acid sequence: CASSQDHFPGQLLVIF.

This clonotype was counted ten times or more. The CDR3 DNA reads TGTGCCAGCAGCTTACGAGGGGGCATAGGAAACACTGAAGCTTTCTTT. Translating it yields CASSLRGGIGNTEAFF. The chain carries TRBV7-9 and TRBJ1-1, with 7 bases matching TRBD1. V shed 2 bases and J 2 bases; nucleotides not matched to a gene: 8. CDR1 is SEHNR, CDR2 FQNEAQ, per germline (reference sequence). The CDR3 is 16 amino acids. Supplemented by reference TRBV7-9 and TRBJ1-1, the full variable domain reads DTGVSQNPRHKITKRGQNVTFRCDPISEHNRLYWYRQTLGQGPEFLTYFQNEAQLEKSRLLSDRFSAERPKGSFSTLEIQRTEQGDSAMYLCASSLRGGIGNTEAFFGQGTRLTVV.

This chain joins TRBV6-1 and TRBJ2-7, with 9 bases that match TRBD2. Per the germline V gene, CDR1 is MNHNS and CDR2 is SASEGT. The CDR3 totals 13 residues. The V and J ends lost 7 bases and 4 bases, in that order; junction bases with no gene match: 5. The CDR3 coding sequence is TGTGCCAGCAACGAAGCGGGGGGTTACGAGCAGTACTTC. Translation: CASNEAGGYEQYF.

This clonotype was counted ten times or more. The chain has TRBV19 and TRBJ2-7, with D hard to call. Per the germline V gene, CDR1 is LNHDA and CDR2 is SQIVND (reference sequence). Trimming took off 7 bases at V and 0 bases at J, with 16 bases between the two ends. CDR3 length equals 15 residues. The CDR3 is CASMDRAGSSYEQYF. The CDR3 DNA sequence: TGTGCCAGTATGGACCGGGCCGGTAGCTCCTACGAGCAGTACTTC.

This clonotype has a count of ten or more. V usage is TRBV28 and J usage is TRBJ2-7; D is undetermined. This CDR3 comprises 12 residues. V lost 8 bases and J lost 6, with 14 bases in between. Germline CDR1 and CDR2: MDHEN and SYDVKM. CDR3 coding DNA: TGTGCCAGCTCAACCCAGATTCGCGAGCAGTACTTC. This codes for CASSTQIREQYF.

The CDR3 spells CASSALASSYEQYF. CDR3 in DNA: TGTGCCAGCAGCGCCTTAGCGAGCAGCTACGAGCAGTACTTC. The chain recombines TRBV9 with TRBJ2-7; a possible D gene is TRBD2 (5 bases). Looked up from germline, CDR1 is SGDLS and CDR2 is YYNGEE. The CDR3 totals 14 residues. With 3 bases removed from V and 3 bases from J, the gap between germline ends came to 13 bases.